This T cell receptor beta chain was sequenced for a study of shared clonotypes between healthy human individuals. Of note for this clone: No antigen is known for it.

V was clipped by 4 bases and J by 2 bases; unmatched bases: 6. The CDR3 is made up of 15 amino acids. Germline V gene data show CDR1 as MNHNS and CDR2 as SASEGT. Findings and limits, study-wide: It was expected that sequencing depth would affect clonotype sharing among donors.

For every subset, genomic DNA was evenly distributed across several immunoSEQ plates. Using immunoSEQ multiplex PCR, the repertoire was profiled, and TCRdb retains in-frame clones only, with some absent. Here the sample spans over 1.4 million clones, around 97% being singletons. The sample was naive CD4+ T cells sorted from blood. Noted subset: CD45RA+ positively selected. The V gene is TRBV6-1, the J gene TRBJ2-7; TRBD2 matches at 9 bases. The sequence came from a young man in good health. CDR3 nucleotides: TGTGCCAGCAGTGCCACTAGCGGGCTTGCCTACGAGCAGTACTTC. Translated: CASSATSGLAYEQYF.